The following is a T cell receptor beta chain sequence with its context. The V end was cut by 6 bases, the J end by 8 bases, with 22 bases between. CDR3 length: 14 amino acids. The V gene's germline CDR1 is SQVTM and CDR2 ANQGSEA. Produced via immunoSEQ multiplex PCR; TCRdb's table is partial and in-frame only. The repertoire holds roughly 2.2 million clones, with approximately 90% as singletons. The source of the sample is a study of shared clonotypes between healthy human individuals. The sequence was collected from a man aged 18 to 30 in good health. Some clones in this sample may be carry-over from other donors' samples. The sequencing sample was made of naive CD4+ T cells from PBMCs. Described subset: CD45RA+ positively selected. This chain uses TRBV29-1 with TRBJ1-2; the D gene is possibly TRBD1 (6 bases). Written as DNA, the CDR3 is TGCAGCGTATATAGTGCTGACAGGTTCCGCGGCTACACCTTC. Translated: CSVYSADRFRGYTF.